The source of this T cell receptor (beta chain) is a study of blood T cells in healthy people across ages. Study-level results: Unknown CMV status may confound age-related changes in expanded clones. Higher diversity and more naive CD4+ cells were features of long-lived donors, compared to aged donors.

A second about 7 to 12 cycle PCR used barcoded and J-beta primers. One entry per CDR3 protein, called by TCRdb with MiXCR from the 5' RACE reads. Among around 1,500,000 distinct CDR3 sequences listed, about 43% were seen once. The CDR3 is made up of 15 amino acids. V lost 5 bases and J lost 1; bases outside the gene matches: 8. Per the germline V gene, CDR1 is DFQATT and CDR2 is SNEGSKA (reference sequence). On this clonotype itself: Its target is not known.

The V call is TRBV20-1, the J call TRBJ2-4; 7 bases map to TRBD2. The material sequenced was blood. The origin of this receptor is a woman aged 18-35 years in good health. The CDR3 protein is CSAQRSGGAKNIQYF. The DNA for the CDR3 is TGCAGTGCTCAGAGGTCGGGGGGTGCCAAAAACATTCAGTACTTC.